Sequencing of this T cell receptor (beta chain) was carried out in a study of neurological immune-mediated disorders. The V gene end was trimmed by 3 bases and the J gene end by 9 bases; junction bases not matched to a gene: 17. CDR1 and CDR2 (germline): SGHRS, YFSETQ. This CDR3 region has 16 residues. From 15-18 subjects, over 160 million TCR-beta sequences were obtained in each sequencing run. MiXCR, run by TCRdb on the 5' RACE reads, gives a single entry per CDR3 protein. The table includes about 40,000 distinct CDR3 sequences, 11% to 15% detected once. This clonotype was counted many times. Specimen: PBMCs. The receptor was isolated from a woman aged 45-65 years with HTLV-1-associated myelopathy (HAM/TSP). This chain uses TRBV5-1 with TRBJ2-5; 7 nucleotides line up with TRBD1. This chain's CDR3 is CASSSHSQGPWAAQYF. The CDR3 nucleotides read TGCGCCAGCAGCTCCCATTCACAGGGGCCATGGGCGGCCCAGTACTTC.